This paragraph reports one TCR beta chain. This sample was taken from a study of blood T cell repertoires in COVID-19. In the study's own analysis: Using reference gene primer amplification, nucleated cell counts were estimated. The data were produced by immunoSEQ multiplex PCR, yet TCRdb's version contains in-frame clones alone and is incomplete. The V and J calls and the clone size are those of that table, but D and trimming were determined from the DNA. The sample shows roughly 200,000 clones, roughly 78% of them seen only once. Germline CDR1 and CDR2: LGHNA and YNFKEQ. The CDR3 runs to 17 residues. The V and J ends lost 2 bases and 0 bases respectively, with 11 bases between them.

The source is a woman older than 75 with active or convalescent COVID-19. This chain uses TRBV4-2 with TRBJ1-6; a possible D gene is TRBD1 (5 bases). Sequences were obtained from peripheral blood. The CDR3 nucleotides are TGTGCCAGCAGCCAATCAACTGGGGCCTCCTATAATTCACCCCTCCACTTT. Protein product: CASSQSTGASYNSPLHF.